These 15 T cell receptor beta chains share one sample of origin, sequenced in a study of breast tumors, draining lymph nodes, adjacent tissues. TCRdb recomputed calls from the multiplex PCR reads with MiXCR, one row per CDR3 protein. The data show more than 250,000 distinct CDR3 sequences, 30% seen once. The lymph nodes were axillary draining lymph nodes from breast cancer patients. The specimen was axillary lymph node tissue. All receptors come from a female donor with breast cancer. Some clones in this sample may be carry-over from other donors' samples.

The chain carries TRBV20-1 and TRBJ1-4, with a possible D match to TRBD1 (5 bases). Germline-derived CDR1 and CDR2 are DFQATT and SNEGSKA (reference sequence). V lost 3 bases and J 4 bases, leaving 9 bases between the germline ends. The CDR3 is made up of 13 amino acids. DNA for the CDR3: TGCAGTGCTAGGAGCGGGGGTAATGAAAAACTGTTTTTT. It encodes CSARSGGNEKLFF.

With respect to this clonotype: A much larger clone differs from this one at a single base, so this may be a read error. This sequence joins TRBV5-1 and TRBJ2-1; 8 bases align to TRBD2. CDR1 and CDR2 (germline): SGHRS, YFSETQ. CDR3 length equals 13 residues. CDR3 nucleotides: TGCGCCAGCAGCCGGGGACTAGTTGATGAGCAGCTCTTC. Translation gives CASSRGLVDEQLF.

Ten or more counts support this clonotype. V usage is TRBV25-1 and J usage is TRBJ2-5, with D perhaps matching TRBD1 or TRBD2 (5 bases each). With 8 bases removed from V and 5 bases from J, the gap between germline ends came to 6 bases. In germline, CDR1 is MGHDK, CDR2 SYGVNS. There are 10 residues in the CDR3. Written as DNA, the CDR3 is TGTGCCAGCTGGGGGGAGACCCAGTACTTC. It yields the protein CASWGETQYF.

This clonotype was picked up a small number of times. The chain links TRBV11-2 to TRBJ2-1; tentatively, D is TRBD2 (6 bases). Germline V gene data show CDR1 as SGHAT and CDR2 as FQNNGV. Trimming removed 0 bases at V and 10 bases at J, with 16 bases between. This CDR3 spans 15 amino acids. CDR3 residues: CASSLDGRDSEEQFF. The CDR3 DNA is TGTGCCAGCAGCTTAGATGGCCGGGACTCAGAGGAGCAGTTCTTC. Using reference TRBV11-2 and TRBJ2-1 for the parts outside the CDR3, the full variable domain is EAGVAQSPRYKIIEKRQSVAFWCNPISGHATLYWYQQILGQGPKLLIQFQNNGVVDDSQLPKDRFSAERLKGVDSTLKIQPAKLEDSAVYLCASSLDGRDSEEQFFGPGTRLTVL.

The table lists this clonotype with many counts. The rearrangement links TRBV24-1 to TRBJ2-3, with 7 bases identical to TRBD2. The CDR3 is 16 amino acids. V gave up 3 bases and J gave up 3 bases; unmatched junction bases: 8. In germline, CDR1 is KGHDR, CDR2 SFDVKD. The CDR3 DNA is TGTGCCACCAGTGATATTCCTGCGGGAGTGACAGATACGCAGTATTTT. As protein: CATSDIPAGVTDTQYF.

This clonotype showed up many times. The chain is built from TRBV14 and TRBJ2-7; D gene uncertain. The CDR3 has 17 amino acids. Germline CDR1 and CDR2: SGHDN and FVKESK. V dropped 3 bases and J dropped 0 bases, with 18 bases sitting between them. CDR3 DNA: TGTGCCAGCAGCCATGTACGCGGACGGCCTAACTCCTACGAGCAGTACTTC. Its translation: CASSHVRGRPNSYEQYF.

This clonotype has at least ten counts. The gene calls are TRBV2 and TRBJ2-3; 9 bases fit TRBD1. The ends lost 1 base at V and 1 base at J; junction bases unmatched: 0. This CDR3 region has 15 residues. Germline V gene sequence: CDR1 SNHLY, CDR2 FYNNEI. The CDR3 region is CASSEGTGGTDTQYF. The CDR3 coding sequence is TGTGCCAGCAGTGAAGGGACAGGGGGCACAGATACGCAGTATTTT.

Only one count was recorded for this clonotype. This may stem from a read error, because a much larger clone lies one nucleotide away. The genes are TRBV6-5 and TRBJ2-7, with D possibly matching TRBD2 (7 bases). Trimming cost V 5 bases and J 13 bases, with 21 bases left between them. CDR1 MNHEY and CDR2 SVGAGI come from the germline V gene. This CDR3 spans 13 amino acids. The CDR3 region is CASSHSRGAGDYF. DNA of the CDR3: TGTGCCAGCAGTCACAGCCGGGGGGCGGGGGACTACTTC.

V and J are TRBV15 and TRBJ1-2; tentative D call: TRBD1 (5 bases). V was clipped by 0 bases and J by 8 bases, with 16 bases between them. Looked up from germline, CDR1 is LNHNV and CDR2 is YYDKDF (reference sequence). This CDR3 contains 15 residues. The chain's CDR3 is CATSRDFWQGRGYTF. The CDR3 DNA sequence: TGTGCCACCAGCAGAGATTTTTGGCAGGGTCGAGGCTACACCTTC.

This clonotype came up many times. V usage is TRBV19 and J usage is TRBJ1-2; no definite D call. The length of the CDR3 is 14 residues. CDR1 is LNHDA, CDR2 SQIVND, per germline (reference sequence). V lost 3 bases, J lost 7 bases, and 15 bases lay in between. The CDR3, as DNA: TGTGCCAGTAGTATGAGCACGGAGGCAACTGGCTACACCTTC. It encodes CASSMSTEATGYTF.

Concerning this clonotype itself: This may be a read error, as it is one base from a much larger clone. The chain joins TRBV5-6 to TRBJ2-1, with unresolved D. Trimming pared 3 bases from V and 10 bases from J, leaving 11 bases between. Germline CDR1 reads SGHDT; CDR2 reads YYEEEE. The CDR3 has 12 amino acids. The CDR3 DNA reads as TGTGCCAGCAGCTCCACTCTGGCAGAGCAGTTCTTC. This gives the protein CASSSTLAEQFF.

This clonotype was recorded many times. The chain joins TRBV4-2 to TRBJ2-3; 10 positions agree with TRBD2. The J segment lost 3 bases and the V segment lost 0 bases, leaving 6 bases of the junction unmatched. This CDR3 comprises 17 residues. The germline V gene has CDR1 LGHNA and CDR2 YNFKEQ. The CDR3 region has the DNA TGTGCCAGCAGCCAAGAGCTAGCGGGAGCCGTAACAGATACGCAGTATTTT. Translating it yields CASSQELAGAVTDTQYF.

This rearrangement joins TRBV20-1 to TRBJ2-6; 8 nucleotides agree with TRBD1. Germline V gene data show CDR1 as DFQATT and CDR2 as SNEGSKA (reference sequence). The junction had 5 bases not matched to a gene; V was cut back by 4 bases and J by 0 bases. The CDR3 covers 16 residues. CDR3 sequence (DNA): TGCAGTGCTACAACGGACAGGGCCTCTGGGGCCAACGTCCTGACTTTC. The encoded protein is CSATTDRASGANVLTF.

This clonotype was observed at least ten times. This chain connects TRBV6-4 to TRBJ2-1; TRBD2 matches at 7 bases. After removal of 3 bases from V and 5 bases from J, the junction contained 4 bases not matched to a gene. CDR1 is MRHNA and CDR2 is SNTAGT in the germline V gene. The CDR3 is made up of 14 amino acids. Here the CDR3 DNA reads TGTGCCAGCAGTGATGTCGGGACTAACAATGAGCAGTTCTTC. This codes for CASSDVGTNNEQFF.

This clonotype was found many times. The chain combines TRBV5-1 with TRBJ2-5; unclear D gene. The V end was cut by 0 bases, the J end by 4 bases, with 10 bases between. The CDR3 is 14 residues long. Germline assignment: CDR1 SGHRS and CDR2 YFSETQ. Here the CDR3 DNA reads TGCGCCAGCAGCTTGGTCGACCCTCGAGAGACCCAGTACTTC. Translated: CASSLVDPRETQYF.